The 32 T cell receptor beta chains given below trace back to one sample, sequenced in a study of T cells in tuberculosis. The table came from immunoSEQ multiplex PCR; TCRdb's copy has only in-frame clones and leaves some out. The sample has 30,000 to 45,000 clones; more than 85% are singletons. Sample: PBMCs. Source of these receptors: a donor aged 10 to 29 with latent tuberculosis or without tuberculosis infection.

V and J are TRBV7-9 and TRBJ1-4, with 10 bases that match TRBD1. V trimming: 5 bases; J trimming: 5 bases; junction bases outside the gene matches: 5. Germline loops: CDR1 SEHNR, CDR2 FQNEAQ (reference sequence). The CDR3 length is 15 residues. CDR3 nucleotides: TGTGCCAGCAGCCCCGTGACAGGGGGCAATGAAAAACTGTTTTTT. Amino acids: CASSPVTGGNEKLFF. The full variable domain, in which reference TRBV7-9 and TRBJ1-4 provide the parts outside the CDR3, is DTGVSQNPRHKITKRGQNVTFRCDPISEHNRLYWYRQTLGQGPEFLTYFQNEAQLEKSRLLSDRFSAERPKGSFSTLEIQRTEQGDSAMYLCASSPVTGGNEKLFFGSGTQLSVL.

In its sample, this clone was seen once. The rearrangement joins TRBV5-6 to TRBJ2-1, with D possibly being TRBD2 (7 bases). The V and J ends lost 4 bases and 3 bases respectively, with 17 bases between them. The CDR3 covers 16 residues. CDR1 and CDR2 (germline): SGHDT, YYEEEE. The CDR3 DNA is TGTGCCAGCAGCCCCGAGGGGGGGGGACTCTACAATGAGCAGTTCTTC. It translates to CASSPEGGGLYNEQFF.

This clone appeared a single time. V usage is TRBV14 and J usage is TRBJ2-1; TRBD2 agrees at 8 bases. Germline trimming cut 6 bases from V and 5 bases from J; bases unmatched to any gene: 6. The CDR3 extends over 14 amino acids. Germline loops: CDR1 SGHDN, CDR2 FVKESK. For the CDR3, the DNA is TGTGCCAGCAGTCGCATAGCGGGGCACAATGAGCAGTTCTTC. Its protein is CASSRIAGHNEQFF.

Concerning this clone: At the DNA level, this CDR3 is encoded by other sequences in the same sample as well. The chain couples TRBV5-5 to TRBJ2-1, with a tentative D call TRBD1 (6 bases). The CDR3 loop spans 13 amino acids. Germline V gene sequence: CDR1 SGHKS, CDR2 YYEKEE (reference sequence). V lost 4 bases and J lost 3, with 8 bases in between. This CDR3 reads CASSQDSYNEQFF. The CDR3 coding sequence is TGTGCCAGCAGCCAGGACAGCTACAATGAGCAGTTCTTC.

CDR3 protein: CASRIQQGVATEAFF. The DNA for the CDR3 is TGTGCCAGCAGGATACAACAGGGAGTGGCCACTGAAGCTTTCTTT. V gene TRBV7-2 combines with J gene TRBJ1-1, with a possible D match to TRBD1 (6 bases). Trimming took 6 bases from V and 4 from J, leaving 18 bases between them. Germline V CDR1 and CDR2: SGHTA, FQGNSA. CDR3 length equals 15 residues.

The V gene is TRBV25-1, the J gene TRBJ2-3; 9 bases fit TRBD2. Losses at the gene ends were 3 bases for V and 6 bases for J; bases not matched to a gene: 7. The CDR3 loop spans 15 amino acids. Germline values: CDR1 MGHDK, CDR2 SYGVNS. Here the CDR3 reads CASSDASGAVDTQYF. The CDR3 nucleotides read TGTGCCAGCAGTGACGCTAGCGGGGCCGTTGATACGCAGTATTTT. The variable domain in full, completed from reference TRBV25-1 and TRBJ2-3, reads EADIYQTPRYLVIGTGKKITLECSQTMGHDKMYWYQQDPGMELHLIHYSYGVNSTEKGDLSSESTVSRIRTEHFPLTLESARPSHTSQYLCASSDASGAVDTQYFGPGTRLTVL.

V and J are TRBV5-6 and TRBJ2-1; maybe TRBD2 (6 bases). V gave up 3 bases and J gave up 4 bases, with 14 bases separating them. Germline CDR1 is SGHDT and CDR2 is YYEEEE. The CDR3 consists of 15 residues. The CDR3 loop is CASSSPTGTYNEQFF. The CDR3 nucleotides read TGTGCCAGCAGCTCACCGACCGGGACTTACAATGAGCAGTTCTTC.

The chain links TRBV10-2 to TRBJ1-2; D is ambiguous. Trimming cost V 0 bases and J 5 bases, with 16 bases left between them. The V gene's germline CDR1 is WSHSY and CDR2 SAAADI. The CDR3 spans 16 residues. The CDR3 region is CASSESFGVVKYGYTF. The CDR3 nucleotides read TGCGCCAGCAGTGAGTCTTTCGGGGTAGTCAAATATGGCTACACCTTC.

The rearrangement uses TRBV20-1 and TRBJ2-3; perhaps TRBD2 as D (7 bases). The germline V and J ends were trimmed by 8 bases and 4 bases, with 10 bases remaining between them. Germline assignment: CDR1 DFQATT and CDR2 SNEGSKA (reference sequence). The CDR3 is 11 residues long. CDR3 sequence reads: CSPRGPDTQYF. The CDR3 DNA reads TGCAGTCCGCGGGGGCCAGATACGCAGTATTTT.

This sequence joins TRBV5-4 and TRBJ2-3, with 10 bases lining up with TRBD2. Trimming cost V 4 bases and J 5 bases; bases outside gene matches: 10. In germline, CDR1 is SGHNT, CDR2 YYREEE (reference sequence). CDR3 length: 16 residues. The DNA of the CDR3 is TGTGCCAGCAGCCCCCTAGCGGGGGACGTCCTAGATACGCAGTATTTT. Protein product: CASSPLAGDVLDTQYF.

CDR3 in DNA: TGTGCTAGTGGTCCTACTGGGGGGAGTGGCTCCTACGAGCAGTACTTC. Translation: CASGPTGGSGSYEQYF. The rearrangement joins TRBV12-5 to TRBJ2-7, with a weak D call TRBD2 (6 bases). CDR3 size: 16 residues. Germline CDR1 LGHNT, CDR2 FRNRAP. The V end was cut by 5 bases, the J end by 0 bases, with 17 bases between.

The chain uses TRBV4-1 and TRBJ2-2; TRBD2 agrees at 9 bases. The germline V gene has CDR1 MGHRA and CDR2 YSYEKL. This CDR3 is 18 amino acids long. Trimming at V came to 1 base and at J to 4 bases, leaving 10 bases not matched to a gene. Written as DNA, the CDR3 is TGCGCCAGCAGCCAAGGAGCCTCGGGACTAGCAATCACCGGGGAGCTGTTTTTT. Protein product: CASSQGASGLAITGELFF.

The CDR3 DNA sequence: TGCGCCAGCAGCCAACTCGGGACAGCAACAGATACGCAGTATTTT. Its protein is CASSQLGTATDTQYF. The chain combines TRBV4-1 with TRBJ2-3; the match to TRBD1 covers 7 bases. V trimming: 2 bases; J trimming: 3 bases; junction bases outside the gene matches: 5. The CDR3 consists of 15 residues. In germline, CDR1 is MGHRA, CDR2 YSYEKL.

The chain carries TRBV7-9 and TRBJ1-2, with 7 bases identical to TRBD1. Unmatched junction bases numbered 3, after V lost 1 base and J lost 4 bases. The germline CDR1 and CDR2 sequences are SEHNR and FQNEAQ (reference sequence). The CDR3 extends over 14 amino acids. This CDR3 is CASSLGGQRYGYTF. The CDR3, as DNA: TGTGCCAGCAGCTTAGGGGGACAGCGCTATGGCTACACCTTC.

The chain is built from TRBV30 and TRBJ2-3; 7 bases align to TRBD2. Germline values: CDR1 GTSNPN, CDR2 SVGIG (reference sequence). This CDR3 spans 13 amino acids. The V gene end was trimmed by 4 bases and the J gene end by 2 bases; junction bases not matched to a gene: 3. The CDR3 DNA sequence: TGTGCCTGGACTAGCGGATACACAGATACGCAGTATTTT. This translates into CAWTSGYTDTQYF.

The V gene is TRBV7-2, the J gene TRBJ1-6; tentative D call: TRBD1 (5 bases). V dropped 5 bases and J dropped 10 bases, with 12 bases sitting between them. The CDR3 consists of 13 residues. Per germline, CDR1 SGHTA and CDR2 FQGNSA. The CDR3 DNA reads TGTGCCAGCAGCGCTACCAGGGAATCACCCCTCCACTTT. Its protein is CASSATRESPLHF.

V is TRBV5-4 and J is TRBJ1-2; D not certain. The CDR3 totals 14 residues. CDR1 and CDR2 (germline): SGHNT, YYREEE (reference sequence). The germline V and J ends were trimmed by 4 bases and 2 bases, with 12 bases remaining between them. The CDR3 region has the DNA TGTGCCAGCAGCCGGTCGCAGGAAAACTATGGCTACACCTTC. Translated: CASSRSQENYGYTF. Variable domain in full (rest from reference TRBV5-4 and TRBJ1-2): ETGVTQSPTHLIKTRGQQVTLRCSSQSGHNTVSWYQQALGQGPQFIFQYYREEENGRGNFPPRFSGLQFPNYSSELNVNALELDDSALYLCASSRSQENYGYTFGSGTRLTVV.

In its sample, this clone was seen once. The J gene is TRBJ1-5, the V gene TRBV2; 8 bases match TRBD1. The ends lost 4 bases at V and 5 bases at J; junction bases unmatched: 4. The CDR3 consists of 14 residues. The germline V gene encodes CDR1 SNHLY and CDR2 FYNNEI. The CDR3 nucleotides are TGTGCCAGCAGTGCGGACAGGGCGGATCAGCCCCAGCATTTT. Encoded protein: CASSADRADQPQHF.

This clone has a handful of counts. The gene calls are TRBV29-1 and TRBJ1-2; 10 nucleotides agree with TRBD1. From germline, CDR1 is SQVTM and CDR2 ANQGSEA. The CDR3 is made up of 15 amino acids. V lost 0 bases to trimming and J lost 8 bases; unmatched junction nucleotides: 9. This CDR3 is CSVEEGDRGVFGYTF. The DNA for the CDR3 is TGCAGCGTTGAAGAAGGGGACAGGGGAGTGTTCGGCTACACCTTC.

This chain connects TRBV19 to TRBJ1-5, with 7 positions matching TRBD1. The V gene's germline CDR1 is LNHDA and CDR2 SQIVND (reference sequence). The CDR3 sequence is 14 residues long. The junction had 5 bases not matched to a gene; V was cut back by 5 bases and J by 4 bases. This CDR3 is CASSLGGGNQPQHF. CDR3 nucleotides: TGTGCCAGTAGTCTAGGGGGCGGAAATCAGCCCCAGCATTTT.

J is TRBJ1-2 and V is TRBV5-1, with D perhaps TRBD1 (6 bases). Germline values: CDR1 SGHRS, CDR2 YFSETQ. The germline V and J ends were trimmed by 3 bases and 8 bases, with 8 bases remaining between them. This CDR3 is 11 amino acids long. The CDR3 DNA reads TGCGCCAGCAGCTCAGGACAGGGCTACACCTTC. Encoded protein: CASSSGQGYTF.

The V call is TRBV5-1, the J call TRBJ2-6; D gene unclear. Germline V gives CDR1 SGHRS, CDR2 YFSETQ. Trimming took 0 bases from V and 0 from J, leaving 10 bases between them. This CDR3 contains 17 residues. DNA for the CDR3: TGCGCCAGCAGCTTGGAGGCCGGCGGCTCTGGGGCCAACGTCCTGACTTTC. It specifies CASSLEAGGSGANVLTF.

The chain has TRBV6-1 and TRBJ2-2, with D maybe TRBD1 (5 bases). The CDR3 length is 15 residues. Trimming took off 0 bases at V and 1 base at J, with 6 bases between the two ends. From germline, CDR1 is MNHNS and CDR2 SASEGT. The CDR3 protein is CASSEAQGNTGELFF. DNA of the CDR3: TGTGCCAGCAGTGAAGCCCAGGGGAACACCGGGGAGCTGTTTTTT.

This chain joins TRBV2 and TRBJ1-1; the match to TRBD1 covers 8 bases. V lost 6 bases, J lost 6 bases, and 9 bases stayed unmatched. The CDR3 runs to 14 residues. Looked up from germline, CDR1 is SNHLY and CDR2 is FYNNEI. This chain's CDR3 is CASRAQQGDPEAFF. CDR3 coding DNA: TGTGCCAGCAGAGCCCAACAGGGGGATCCTGAAGCTTTCTTT.

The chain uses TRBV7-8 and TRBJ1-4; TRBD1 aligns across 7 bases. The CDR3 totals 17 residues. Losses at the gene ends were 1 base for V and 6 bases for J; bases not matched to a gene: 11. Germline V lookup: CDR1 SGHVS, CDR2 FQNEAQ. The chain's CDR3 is CASSLGPTGTADEKLFF. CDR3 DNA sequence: TGTGCCAGCAGCTTAGGCCCAACGGGGACAGCAGATGAAAAACTGTTTTTT.

CDR3 sequence reads: CASCGGGSGYTF. CDR3 in DNA: TGTGCCAGCTGTGGGGGGGGTAGTGGCTACACCTTC. The chain uses TRBV2 and TRBJ1-2, with D possibly matching TRBD1 (5 bases). The V and J ends lost 8 bases and 7 bases respectively, with 14 bases between them. CDR1 SNHLY and CDR2 FYNNEI come from the germline V gene. The CDR3 length is 12 residues.

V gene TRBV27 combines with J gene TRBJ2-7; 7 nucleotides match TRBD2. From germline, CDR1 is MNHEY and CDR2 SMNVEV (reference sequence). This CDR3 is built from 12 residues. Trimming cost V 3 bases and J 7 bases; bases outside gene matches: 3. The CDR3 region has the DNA TGTGCCAGCAGTTTTTGGGGGGGAGAGCAGTACTTC. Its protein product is CASSFWGGEQYF.

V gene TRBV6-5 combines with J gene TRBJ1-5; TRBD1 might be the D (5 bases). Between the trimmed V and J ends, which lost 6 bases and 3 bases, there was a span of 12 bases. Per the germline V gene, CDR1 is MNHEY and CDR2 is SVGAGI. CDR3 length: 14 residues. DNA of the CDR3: TGTGCCAGCAGCTCCGACAGAGACAATCAGCCCCAGCATTTT. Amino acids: CASSSDRDNQPQHF.

The CDR3 reads CASSLGLAGGLAYEQYF. CDR3 sequence (DNA): TGCGCCAGCAGCTTGGGACTAGCGGGGGGCCTAGCCTACGAGCAGTACTTC. The chain employs TRBV5-1 and TRBJ2-7, with 13 nucleotides matching TRBD2. CDR1 and CDR2 from the germline V gene are SGHRS and YFSETQ. V was clipped by 0 bases and J by 2 bases; unmatched bases: 5. The CDR3 consists of 17 residues.

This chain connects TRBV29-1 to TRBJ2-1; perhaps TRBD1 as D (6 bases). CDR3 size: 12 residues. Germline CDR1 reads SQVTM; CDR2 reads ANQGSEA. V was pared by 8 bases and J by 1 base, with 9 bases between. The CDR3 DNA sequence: TGCAGCAAGGGGGAATCCTACAATGAGCAGTTCTTC. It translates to CSKGESYNEQFF.

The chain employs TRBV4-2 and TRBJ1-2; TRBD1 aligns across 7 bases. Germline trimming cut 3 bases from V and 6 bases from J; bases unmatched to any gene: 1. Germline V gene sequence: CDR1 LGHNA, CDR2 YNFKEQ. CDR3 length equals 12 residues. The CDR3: CASSQTGNGYTF. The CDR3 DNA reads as TGTGCCAGCAGCCAGACAGGGAATGGCTACACCTTC.

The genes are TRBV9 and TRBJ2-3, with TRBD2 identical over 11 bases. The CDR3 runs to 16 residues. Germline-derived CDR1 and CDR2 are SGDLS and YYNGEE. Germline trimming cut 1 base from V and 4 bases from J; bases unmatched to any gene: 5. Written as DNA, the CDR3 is TGTGCCAGCAGCGTATTAGCGGGGGGGCTGGCAGATACGCAGTATTTT. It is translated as CASSVLAGGLADTQYF. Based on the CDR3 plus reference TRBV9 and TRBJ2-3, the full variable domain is DSGVTQTPKHLITATGQRVTLRCSPRSGDLSVYWYQQSLDQGLQFLIQYYNGEERAKGNILERFSAQQFPDLHSELNLSSLELGDSALYFCASSVLAGGLADTQYFGPGTRLTVL.